This is a list of T cell receptor beta chains from one sample in a study of blood T cell repertoires in COVID-19. The method was immunoSEQ multiplex PCR; TCRdb's version includes in-frame clones alone and lacks a portion of them. The sample holds over 300,000 clones, 70% to 90% seen once. Specimen: peripheral blood. These receptors all stem from a man aged 18 to 30 who had recovered from COVID-19. Both conserved end residues are part of each CDR3. Each record gives: V gene, D gene, J gene, clone size, CDR3 DNA, CDR3 protein. The D gene is left open where the match is weak. The listing skips clone size in some rows; elsewhere it reads once, few, many or a size class.

v_gene: TRBV28; d_gene: .; j_gene: TRBJ1-2; abundance: .; CDR3nt: TGTGCCAGCAGTTTAGCCGGCAGGGTCTATGGCTACACCTTC; CDR3aa: CASSLAGRVYGYTF
v_gene: TRBV2; d_gene: .; j_gene: TRBJ1-1; abundance: .; CDR3nt: TGTGCCAGCAGTGCCCAGGAGAACACTGAAGCTTTCTTT; CDR3aa: CASSAQENTEAFF
v_gene: TRBV13; d_gene: .; j_gene: TRBJ1-1; abundance: .; CDR3nt: TGTGCCAGCAGCTCCATGGGGGGGTTGACTGAAGCTTTCTTT; CDR3aa: CASSSMGGLTEAFF
v_gene: TRBV5-4; d_gene: .; j_gene: TRBJ1-2; abundance: .; CDR3nt: TGTGCCAGCAGCTTCCCAGGTTATGGCTACACCTTC; CDR3aa: CASSFPGYGYTF
v_gene: TRBV4-2; d_gene: TRBD1; j_gene: TRBJ2-3; abundance: .; CDR3nt: TGTGCCAGCAGCCCCGAGACCGGGACAGCCCTCACAGATACGCAGTATTTT; CDR3aa: CASSPETGTALTDTQYF
v_gene: TRBV6-5; d_gene: TRBD1; j_gene: TRBJ1-2; abundance: .; CDR3nt: TGTGCCAGCAGTTACTCGCGCCAGGGGGTAGACTATGGCTACACCTTC; CDR3aa: CASSYSRQGVDYGYTF
v_gene: TRBV30; d_gene: TRBD2; j_gene: TRBJ2-5; abundance: .; CDR3nt: TGTGCCTGGGAGCGGGGGGGTGGAGAGACCCAGTACTTC; CDR3aa: CAWERGGGETQYF
v_gene: TRBV5-6; d_gene: TRBD1; j_gene: TRBJ2-2; abundance: .; CDR3nt: TGTGCCAGCAGCCTGACAGGGGGCGCGTACGGGGAGCTGTTTTTT; CDR3aa: CASSLTGGAYGELFF
v_gene: TRBV6-1; d_gene: .; j_gene: TRBJ1-3; abundance: .; CDR3nt: TGTGCCAGCAGTGGTTTGGTACCGAGCTCTGGAAACACCATATATTTT; CDR3aa: CASSGLVPSSGNTIYF
v_gene: TRBV7-9; d_gene: .; j_gene: TRBJ2-2; abundance: .; CDR3nt: TGTGCCAGCAGCACTTACACCGGGGAGCTGTTTTTT; CDR3aa: CASSTYTGELFF
v_gene: TRBV11-2; d_gene: TRBD1; j_gene: TRBJ1-1; abundance: .; CDR3nt: TGTGCCAGCAGCTTAAACCGGGACAGCAGAAACACTGAAGCTTTCTTT; CDR3aa: CASSLNRDSRNTEAFF
v_gene: TRBV4-3; d_gene: TRBD1; j_gene: TRBJ1-1; abundance: .; CDR3nt: TGCGCCAGCAGCCAGTCAAGGGGGCTGAACACTGAAGCTTTCTTT; CDR3aa: CASSQSRGLNTEAFF
v_gene: TRBV5-5; d_gene: .; j_gene: TRBJ2-1; abundance: .; CDR3nt: TGTGCCAGCAGCTTGGAGTGGGCTGGTGAGCAGTTCTTC; CDR3aa: CASSLEWAGEQFF
v_gene: TRBV7-9; d_gene: TRBD1; j_gene: TRBJ1-1; abundance: .; CDR3nt: TGTGCCAGCAGCTCAGGACAGGTGAACACTGAAGCTTTCTTT; CDR3aa: CASSSGQVNTEAFF
v_gene: TRBV18; d_gene: TRBD1; j_gene: TRBJ1-2; abundance: .; CDR3nt: TGTGCCAGCTCACCAGGGACAGGCAAATTTAACTATGGCTACACCTTC; CDR3aa: CASSPGTGKFNYGYTF
v_gene: TRBV6-4; d_gene: .; j_gene: TRBJ2-1; abundance: many; CDR3nt: TGTGCCAGCAGTAGGGAAGGCGGGGTTGCGTCAAATCAGCAGTTCTTC; CDR3aa: CASSREGGVASNQQFF
v_gene: TRBV6-1; d_gene: TRBD1; j_gene: TRBJ1-6; abundance: .; CDR3nt: TGTGCCAGCAGTGATTGGGGTATACAGGGGTCCCCCGGACCCCTCCACTTT; CDR3aa: CASSDWGIQGSPGPLHF
v_gene: TRBV12-3/TRBV12-4; d_gene: .; j_gene: TRBJ2-2; abundance: few; CDR3nt: TGTGCCAGCAGTCAGGGCACCGGGGAGCTGTTTTTT; CDR3aa: CASSQGTGELFF
v_gene: TRBV7-2; d_gene: .; j_gene: TRBJ2-7; abundance: .; CDR3nt: TGTGCCAGCAGCTTAGTAGGTTCGGGGTACGAGCAGTACTTC; CDR3aa: CASSLVGSGYEQYF
v_gene: TRBV2; d_gene: TRBD2; j_gene: TRBJ2-6; abundance: .; CDR3nt: TGTGCCAGCGGGGGAGGGATCTCTGGGGCCAACGTCCTGACTTTC; CDR3aa: CASGGGISGANVLTF
v_gene: TRBV5-1; d_gene: TRBD2; j_gene: TRBJ2-7; abundance: once; CDR3nt: TGCGCCAGCAGGGGCGGGAGCCTCTACGAGCAGTACTTC; CDR3aa: CASRGGSLYEQYF
v_gene: TRBV5-4; d_gene: .; j_gene: TRBJ2-6; abundance: .; CDR3nt: TGTGCCAGCAGCGCGTGGACTACTGGGGCCAACGTCCTGACTTTC; CDR3aa: CASSAWTTGANVLTF
v_gene: TRBV11-2; d_gene: .; j_gene: TRBJ2-2; abundance: .; CDR3nt: TGTGCCAGCAGCTTCATCGGGAGTAACACCGGGGAGCTGTTTTTT; CDR3aa: CASSFIGSNTGELFF
v_gene: TRBV9; d_gene: .; j_gene: TRBJ2-5; abundance: once; CDR3nt: TGTGCCAGCAGCGTAGCCCCAGACTACCAAGAGACCCAGTACTTC; CDR3aa: CASSVAPDYQETQYF
v_gene: TRBV6-2/TRBV6-3; d_gene: .; j_gene: TRBJ1-6; abundance: .; CDR3nt: TGTGCCAGCAGTTACTCGGGGAGCTCCTATAATTCACCCCTCCACTTT; CDR3aa: CASSYSGSSYNSPLHF
v_gene: TRBV27; d_gene: .; j_gene: TRBJ2-5; abundance: once; CDR3nt: TGTGCCAGCAGTTTGGGCGCGACCCAGTACTTC; CDR3aa: CASSLGATQYF
v_gene: TRBV11-2; d_gene: .; j_gene: TRBJ2-1; abundance: .; CDR3nt: TGTGCCAGCAGTCGGACCTTGACCGGGATCCACAATGAGCAGTTCTTC; CDR3aa: CASSRTLTGIHNEQFF
v_gene: TRBV2; d_gene: TRBD1; j_gene: TRBJ1-2; abundance: .; CDR3nt: TGTGCCAGCAGGGGGACAGGTTCTAACTATGGCTACACCTTC; CDR3aa: CASRGTGSNYGYTF
v_gene: TRBV4-1; d_gene: TRBD1; j_gene: TRBJ1-5; abundance: .; CDR3nt: TGCGCCAGCAGCCAACGGCGAGGGGGCAGCAATCAGCCCCAGCATTTT; CDR3aa: CASSQRRGGSNQPQHF
v_gene: TRBV4-1; d_gene: .; j_gene: TRBJ1-1; abundance: .; CDR3nt: TGCGCCAGCAGCCCAAGTTCGACCGGGACTTTAAAACCTGAAGCTTTCTTT; CDR3aa: CASSPSSTGTLKPEAFF
v_gene: TRBV6-6; d_gene: .; j_gene: TRBJ1-3; abundance: .; CDR3nt: TGTGCCAGCAGTTCGGGGCGGGGGGCTCTTGGAAACACCATATATTTT; CDR3aa: CASSSGRGALGNTIYF
v_gene: TRBV6-5; d_gene: .; j_gene: TRBJ2-4; abundance: .; CDR3nt: TGTGCCAGCAGGATTGGACAGCAAAACATTCAGTACTTC; CDR3aa: CASRIGQQNIQYF
v_gene: TRBV19; d_gene: .; j_gene: TRBJ2-1; abundance: .; CDR3nt: TGTGCCAGTAGTACAGACCGGGACATCTACAATGAGCAGTTCTTC; CDR3aa: CASSTDRDIYNEQFF
v_gene: TRBV30; d_gene: TRBD1; j_gene: TRBJ1-2; abundance: once; CDR3nt: TGTGCCTGGAGAGGGGACAGGGTTGGCTACACCTTC; CDR3aa: CAWRGDRVGYTF
v_gene: TRBV19; d_gene: .; j_gene: TRBJ2-3; abundance: .; CDR3nt: TGTGCCAGTAGTAGGACTTGGGTCACAGATACGCAGTATTTT; CDR3aa: CASSRTWVTDTQYF
v_gene: TRBV29-1; d_gene: .; j_gene: TRBJ1-2; abundance: .; CDR3nt: TGCAGCGTTGGGTCAGGGGCCTTGTACACCTTC; CDR3aa: CSVGSGALYTF
v_gene: TRBV27; d_gene: TRBD1; j_gene: TRBJ1-5; abundance: .; CDR3nt: TGTGCCAGCAGTTTTCTCGGACAGGACCAGCCCCAGCATTTT; CDR3aa: CASSFLGQDQPQHF
v_gene: TRBV5-4; d_gene: .; j_gene: TRBJ2-3; abundance: .; CDR3nt: TGTGCCAGCAGCTTGGTTTCAGACTACACAGATACGCAGTATTTT; CDR3aa: CASSLVSDYTDTQYF
v_gene: TRBV7-8; d_gene: .; j_gene: TRBJ2-7; abundance: .; CDR3nt: TGTGCCAGCAGCCCCGGGGTGGTTCAGGAGCAGTACTTC; CDR3aa: CASSPGVVQEQYF
v_gene: TRBV29-1; d_gene: TRBD1; j_gene: TRBJ2-3; abundance: .; CDR3nt: TGCAGCACCTCCGGGACAGGAGGCACAGATACGCAGTATTTT; CDR3aa: CSTSGTGGTDTQYF
v_gene: TRBV7-8; d_gene: TRBD2; j_gene: TRBJ2-1; abundance: once; CDR3nt: TGTGCCAGCAGCTTAGAGCGGGAAAGCCTTTACAATGAGCAGTTCTTC; CDR3aa: CASSLERESLYNEQFF
v_gene: TRBV27; d_gene: .; j_gene: TRBJ2-3; abundance: .; CDR3nt: TGTGCCAGCAGTCCCCCGGACACATCAGATACGCAGTATTTT; CDR3aa: CASSPPDTSDTQYF
v_gene: TRBV20-1; d_gene: .; j_gene: TRBJ1-4; abundance: .; CDR3nt: TGCAGTGCTAGTAAGGGGACAACTAATGAAAAACTGTTTTTT; CDR3aa: CSASKGTTNEKLFF
v_gene: TRBV27; d_gene: .; j_gene: TRBJ2-2; abundance: few; CDR3nt: TGTGCCAGCTGTAGACTAGGGGTGGCCGGGGAGCTGTTTTTT; CDR3aa: CASCRLGVAGELFF
v_gene: TRBV6-2/TRBV6-3; d_gene: .; j_gene: TRBJ1-2; abundance: .; CDR3nt: TGTGCCAGCAGCATACAGGCGCATAACTATGGCTACACCTTC; CDR3aa: CASSIQAHNYGYTF
v_gene: TRBV5-4; d_gene: .; j_gene: TRBJ1-3; abundance: .; CDR3nt: TGTGCCAGCAGCTTGGACGAGGGAACTGGAAACACCATATATTTT; CDR3aa: CASSLDEGTGNTIYF
v_gene: TRBV5-1; d_gene: .; j_gene: TRBJ2-1; abundance: .; CDR3nt: TGCGCCAGCAGCTTGACACTAGAGAATGAGCAGTTCTTC; CDR3aa: CASSLTLENEQFF